This is a list of T cell receptor beta chains from one sample in a study of control samples from healthy donors and cancer patients. Method: immunoSEQ multiplex PCR; TCRdb's copy keeps in-frame clones and lacks some. Altogether under 100,000 clones are present, roughly nine tenths being singletons, with the ten largest covering approximately 15%. The sequencing input was blood. The receptors come from a woman in her 70s in good health. CDR3s leave out the opening cysteine and the closing phenylalanine or tryptophan. The D gene is left open where the match is weak.

- TRBJ1-1 TRBV5-5 ASSGAIVNTEAF
- TRBJ1-2 TRBV25-1 ASSETILNYGYT
- TRBJ1-6 TRBV25-1 ASSESRVSNSPLH
- TRBJ2-1 TRBV7-9 ASSSPDSKQF
- TRBJ2-1 TRBV5-1 ASSPAGTLTYNEQF
- TRBJ1-2 TRBV19 ASSISAPGNGYT
TRBD2 TRBJ2-3 TRBV7-3 ASSPGGITDTQY
TRBD1 TRBJ2-7 TRBV7-9 ASSPGRQGEY
TRBD1 TRBJ2-2 TRBV5-1 ASSRTGGSTGELF
- TRBJ2-6 TRBV10-3 AISESRGSGANVLT
- TRBJ1-2 TRBV12-3/TRBV12-4 ASSYPTAGGYT
- TRBJ2-1 TRBV25-1 ASSLWGSYNEQF
- TRBJ2-1 TRBV14 ASSSPGIQTLNEQF
- TRBJ2-4 TRBV5-1 ASSLGTGTAQNIQY
- TRBJ1-1 TRBV6-6 ASSSHGTEAF
TRBD1 TRBJ2-7 TRBV15 ATSREAWTGGASAHYEQY
- TRBJ1-2 TRBV6-6 ASSYSSASLGGYT
TRBD2 TRBJ2-7 TRBV4-3 ASSQDHLAGANEQY
- TRBJ1-2 TRBV2 AIDGYT
- TRBJ2-2 TRBV30 ALDHPGELF
- TRBJ2-2 TRBV7-9 ASSFPRTNTGELF
- TRBJ2-2 TRBV6-5 ASRSPVEGAGELF
- TRBJ2-1 TRBV5-1 ASSSGIEQF
- TRBJ1-6 TRBV5-4 ASSLAGRNNSPLH
- TRBJ1-6 TRBV3-1/TRBV3-2 ASSQGTLSNSPLH
- TRBJ2-2 TRBV3-1/TRBV3-2 ASSRKGWGTGELF
- TRBJ2-3 TRBV7-3 ASSLGREADTQY
- TRBJ1-6 TRBV19 ASSIGRMNSPLH
- TRBJ2-1 TRBV3-1/TRBV3-2 ASSQDPGSNEQF
TRBD2 TRBJ2-3 TRBV6-4 ASSTGTSGTDTQY
- TRBJ1-3 TRBV25-1 ASSGMGISSGNTIY
TRBD1 TRBJ1-2 TRBV27 ASSLQGGNYGYT
TRBD1 TRBJ1-3 TRBV9 ASSPHQGATGNTIY
- TRBJ2-7 TRBV9 ASSPRGGSYEQY
- TRBJ1-2 TRBV7-9 ASTRGGNDYGYT
TRBD2 TRBJ2-1 TRBV7-8 ASSSREGSYNEQF